This T cell receptor (beta chain) was captured in a study of blood T cells in healthy people across ages. About the research overall: Template switching retrieved approximately one barcoded beta molecule for each two T cells.

It was with a sample-barcoded 5' primer and a J-beta primer mix that a second PCR of about 6 to 12 cycles was run. TCRdb re-derived calls from the 5' RACE reads in MiXCR, one entry per CDR3 protein. This table has around 700,000 distinct CDR3 sequences, around 25% appearing once. A further study also used this sample, focusing on T cells of mothers and their children. This second study notes: The people who donated were a few healthy Caucasian mothers and their six children. There was no detection of any persistent microchimeric T cell clones.

The clonotype originates from a boy younger than 18 in good health. Sequenced: blood.

As DNA, the CDR3 is TGTGCCAGCAATTCTCTAGCGGGAGGGGCTGAGACCCAGTACTTC. Residues: CASNSLAGGAETQYF. The chain has TRBV28 and TRBJ2-5, with 12 bases lining up with TRBD2. This CDR3 is 15 amino acids long. Germline V lookup: CDR1 MDHEN, CDR2 SYDVKM. J was trimmed by 5 bases and V by 7 bases; bases with no gene match: 8.